This entry lists 2 T cell receptor beta chains sequenced from one sample in a study of blood T cell repertoires in COVID-19. Libraries were prepared by immunoSEQ multiplex PCR; TCRdb keeps only in-frame clonotypes and omits some of them. The sample lists about 240,000 clones; around 83% were seen once. Specimen: peripheral blood. The receptors stem from a woman aged 60 to 75 with active or convalescent COVID-19.

The rearrangement links TRBV9 to TRBJ2-3, with TRBD2 matching over 8 bases. Per germline, CDR1 SGDLS and CDR2 YYNGEE. CDR3 size: 17 residues. V lost 0 bases, J lost 3 bases, and 9 bases stayed unmatched. In DNA, the CDR3 is TGTGCCAGCAGCGTAGATACTAGCGGAGGGTGGACAGATACGCAGTATTTT. This gives the protein CASSVDTSGGWTDTQYF.

This rearrangement joins TRBV19 to TRBJ2-7; 8 bases fit TRBD1. After removal of 1 base from V and 7 bases from J, the junction contained 6 bases not matched to a gene. The CDR3 sequence is 14 residues long. Germline CDR1 is LNHDA and CDR2 is SQIVND (reference sequence). The CDR3 region is CASSIAQGVGEQYF. The CDR3 DNA follows: TGTGCCAGTAGTATAGCACAGGGGGTGGGAGAGCAGTACTTC. The full variable domain, with the rest looked up from reference TRBV19 and TRBJ2-7, is DGGITQSPKYLFRKEGQNVTLSCEQNLNHDAMYWYRQDPGQGLRLIYYSQIVNDFQKGDIAEGYSVSREKKESFPLTVTSAQKNPTAFYLCASSIAQGVGEQYFGPGTRLTVT.